This TCR beta chain appears in the sequencing data of a study of T cell repertoires in cytomegalovirus infection. Background on the study: Well-studied HLA-B-restricted CMV epitopes were used in the study alongside recently identified HLA-C-restricted ones. From public TCR beta signatures came an indication of both CMV infection and matching HLA type. Study-wide results and limits: Dominating the ex vivo response were HLA-C-restricted CMV-specific TCR beta clonotypes. Cumulative public TCR beta family frequency identified CMV carriers with the relevant HLA.

TCRdb recomputed calls from the reads with MiXCR, one row per CDR3 protein. The profile shows roughly 920,000 distinct CDR3 sequences, more than 25% of them singletons. CDR1 and CDR2 (germline): LNHDA, SQIVND (reference sequence). CDR3 size: 15 residues. Trimming left V 3 bases short and J 0 bases short, with 9 bases between. Notes on this clonotype: As yet, its antigen is unknown.

The receptor was isolated from a human donor in good health (CMV status not recorded). Some clones in this sample may be carry-over from other donors' samples. Sample: cultured CD8+ T cells from PBMCs, taken from culture after CMV antigen stimulation. The chain joins TRBV19 to TRBJ2-1; D possibly uses TRBD1 or TRBD2 (5 bases each). In nucleotides, the CDR3 is TGTGCCAGTAGTATTCCCGGGACCTCCTACAATGAGCAGTTCTTC. It specifies CASSIPGTSYNEQFF. Full variable domain (remainder filled in from reference TRBV19 and TRBJ2-1): DGGITQSPKYLFRKEGQNVTLSCEQNLNHDAMYWYRQDPGQGLRLIYYSQIVNDFQKGDIAEGYSVSREKKESFPLTVTSAQKNPTAFYLCASSIPGTSYNEQFFGPGTRLTVL.